These 28 T cell receptor beta chains were all obtained from the same sample, sequenced in a study of shared clonotypes between healthy human individuals. Measured with immunoSEQ multiplex PCR; TCRdb has only the in-frame clones, and not every one. This table has around 440,000 clones, over 60% appearing once. The sample comprised PBMCs. The receptors come from a woman between 40 and 55 years old in good health. Some clones in this sample may be carry-over from other donors' samples.

V usage is TRBV14 and J usage is TRBJ1-1; maybe TRBD1 (5 bases). Germline V gene lookup returns CDR1 SGHDN and CDR2 FVKESK. V was clipped by 5 bases and J by 1 base, with 17 bases between them. The CDR3 has 16 amino acids. The CDR3 sequence: CASSDGGRGRNTEAFF. CDR3 coding DNA: TGTGCCAGCAGCGACGGGGGTCGGGGAAGGAACACTGAAGCTTTCTTT. Variable domain in full (rest from reference TRBV14 and TRBJ1-1): EAGVTQFPSHSVIEKGQTVTLRCDPISGHDNLYWYRRVMGKEIKFLLHFVKESKQDESGMPNNRFLAERTGGTYSTLKVQPAELEDSGVYFCASSDGGRGRNTEAFFGQGTRLTVV.

The chain carries TRBV5-4 and TRBJ2-2; D gene unclear. This CDR3 contains 16 residues. Germline assignment: CDR1 SGHNT and CDR2 YYREEE (reference sequence). V lost 4 bases to trimming and J lost 6 bases, with 19 bases between them. CDR3 loop: CASSQVYGGYSGELFF. CDR3 nucleotides: TGTGCCAGCAGCCAGGTCTATGGCGGTTACTCCGGGGAGCTGTTTTTT.

The genes are TRBV7-8 and TRBJ2-1; TRBD2 agrees at 10 bases. V shed 4 bases, J shed 10 bases, and the junction held 19 bases outside the gene matches. The CDR3 is 18 residues long. Per the germline V gene, CDR1 is SGHVS and CDR2 is FQNEAQ. In nucleotides, the CDR3 is TGTGCCAGCAGCTATCAGGGGGGAGCGGGAGGGCCGTTGTGGGAGCAGTTCTTC. Its translation: CASSYQGGAGGPLWEQFF.

The V gene is TRBV5-7, the J gene TRBJ1-4; D is unclear. TRBV5-7 is given ORF status, its function remaining uncertain. This CDR3 is 16 amino acids long. V was cut by 0 bases and J by 0 bases, with 9 bases left in between. CDR3 region: CASSLGGFATNEKLFF. CDR3 nucleotides: TGTGCCAGCAGCTTGGGCGGTTTTGCAACTAATGAAAAACTGTTTTTT.

The chain is built from TRBV30 and TRBJ2-1; the match to TRBD2 covers 8 bases. The V gene's germline CDR1 is GTSNPN and CDR2 SVGIG (reference sequence). There are 15 residues in the CDR3. The junction had 7 bases not matched to a gene; V was cut back by 4 bases and J by 2 bases. CDR3 protein: CAWKIPGLAYNEQFF. CDR3 DNA: TGTGCCTGGAAAATTCCGGGACTAGCCTACAATGAGCAGTTCTTC.

This clone was counted between two and nine times. This chain links TRBV30 with TRBJ2-1; no reliable D call. Per the germline V gene, CDR1 is GTSNPN and CDR2 is SVGIG (reference sequence). V was cut by 4 bases and J by 4 bases, with 11 bases left in between. The CDR3 consists of 13 residues. The CDR3 is CAWTKGRYNEQFF. The CDR3 nucleotides read TGTGCCTGGACCAAAGGACGATACAATGAGCAGTTCTTC.

Of note for this clone: A far larger clone is only one base removed, so a read error is likely. The CDR3 DNA reads TGTGCCTGGAGTGTGGGCCCAGCCAATGAGCAGTTCTTC. Translation: CAWSVGPANEQFF. The gene calls are TRBV30 and TRBJ2-1; no clear D gene. V gave up 0 bases and J gave up 6 bases, with 9 bases separating them. The CDR3 contains 13 residues. Germline V gene data show CDR1 as GTSNPN and CDR2 as SVGIG (reference sequence).

The genes are TRBV21-1 and TRBJ2-1; TRBD2 is the table's D call, not checked against the DNA. TRBV21-1 is labeled a pseudogene. The CDR3 contains 14 residues. The CDR3 sequence is CASGAGRSYNEQFF. The CDR3 DNA is TGTGCCAGCGGAGCGGGTCGATCCTACAATGAGCAGTTCTTC.

The V gene is TRBV4-3, the J gene TRBJ2-1; D gene ambiguous. The CDR3 runs to 15 residues. The V end lost 1 base, the J end lost 7 bases, and 14 bases lay between the germline ends. The germline CDR1 and CDR2 sequences are LGHNA and YSLEER. The CDR3 here is CASSQVTGEWNEQFF. CDR3 coding DNA: TGCGCCAGCAGCCAAGTGACGGGTGAGTGGAATGAGCAGTTCTTC.

J is TRBJ2-7 and V is TRBV7-6; possible D gene TRBD2, 5 bases. The CDR3 is made up of 14 amino acids. The germline gives CDR1 SGHVS, CDR2 FNYEAQ. V was cut by 1 base and J by 7 bases, with 14 bases left in between. The CDR3 sequence is CASSLGWATGEQYF. In nucleotides, the CDR3 is TGTGCCAGCAGCTTAGGCTGGGCTACGGGGGAGCAGTACTTC. Filled out from reference TRBV7-6 and TRBJ2-7, the complete variable domain reads GAGVSQSPRYKVTKRGQDVALRCDPISGHVSLYWYRQALGQGPEFLTYFNYEAQQDKSGLPNDRFSAERPEGSISTLTIQRTEQRDSAMYRCASSLGWATGEQYFGPGTRLTVT.

On this clone itself: A read error is likely here: a far larger clone is one base away. This sample also contains other DNA sequences that code for the same CDR3. The CDR3 DNA reads as TGTGCCAGCAGAGATAGCGGAAGGGCCCACTACGAGCAGTACTTC. Its translation: CASRDSGRAHYEQYF. The V call is TRBV11-2, the J call TRBJ2-7; D might be TRBD2 (6 bases). Germline V gives CDR1 SGHAT, CDR2 FQNNGV. Trimming removed 6 bases at V and 3 bases at J, with 18 bases between. The CDR3 contains 15 residues.

In DNA form, the CDR3 reads TGTGCCAGCAGCTTGTCTCCTAGGTCCTACAATGAGCAGTTCTTC. It is translated as CASSLSPRSYNEQFF. V is TRBV5-5 and J is TRBJ2-1; D is unclear. V lost 1 base and J 1 base, leaving 9 bases between the germline ends. The germline V gene has CDR1 SGHKS and CDR2 YYEKEE (reference sequence). This CDR3 region has 15 residues.

The J gene is TRBJ2-5, the V gene TRBV6-1, with D possibly matching TRBD1 (6 bases). CDR3 length equals 14 residues. V gave up 4 bases and J gave up 2 bases, with 11 bases separating them. Germline V CDR1 and CDR2: MNHNS, SASEGT. CDR3 nucleotide sequence: TGTGCCAGCAGTGGATCCGGGACACAAGAGACCCAGTACTTC. This codes for CASSGSGTQETQYF.

The chain joins TRBV4-1 to TRBJ2-2, with D possibly being TRBD2 (6 bases). The V and J ends lost 1 base and 7 bases respectively, with 13 bases between them. Germline CDR1 reads MGHRA; CDR2 reads YSYEKL. The CDR3 totals 15 residues. CDR3 residues: CASSQVPTGGGELFF. The DNA of the CDR3 is TGCGCCAGCAGCCAAGTCCCAACCGGGGGCGGGGAGCTGTTTTTT.

This clone has more than one count but fewer than ten. The chain carries TRBV6-4 and TRBJ1-1; 9 bases are shared with TRBD1. V shed 5 bases, J shed 1 base, and the junction held 8 bases outside the gene matches. Germline-derived CDR1 and CDR2 are MRHNA and SNTAGT. The CDR3 has 16 residues. The CDR3 here is CASSPGQGAPNTEAFF. Here the CDR3 DNA reads TGTGCCAGCAGTCCGGGACAGGGTGCCCCGAACACTGAAGCTTTCTTT.

The chain uses TRBV5-6 and TRBJ1-5; D remains ambiguous. The germline V and J ends were trimmed by 4 bases and 7 bases, with 18 bases remaining between them. Germline CDR1 and CDR2: SGHDT and YYEEEE. The CDR3 spans 15 residues. CDR3 sequence (DNA): TGTGCCAGCAGCAGGCGGAACCAGCAGAGGCAGCCCCAGCATTTT. The encoded protein is CASSRRNQQRQPQHF.

Concerning this clone: Only one base separates this from a far larger clonotype, so it likely reflects a read error. The sample carries other DNA sequences with the same CDR3. The J gene is TRBJ1-2, the V gene TRBV30; the D gene is possibly TRBD1 (6 bases). The CDR3 covers 14 residues. Germline lookup yields CDR1 GTSNPN and CDR2 SVGIG (reference sequence). V was pared by 3 bases and J by 2 bases, with 13 bases between. CDR3 in amino acids: CAWRPPGQNYGYTF. CDR3 bases: TGTGCCTGGAGACCCCCCGGACAGAACTATGGCTACACCTTC.

About this clone itself: Other nucleotide sequences in the sample specify the same CDR3. The chain recombines TRBV27 with TRBJ1-1; 7 bases agree with TRBD1. With 7 bases clipped from V and 1 base from J, the junction kept 3 bases outside the gene matches. There are 13 residues in the CDR3. Germline V gene data show CDR1 as MNHEY and CDR2 as SMNVEV (reference sequence). CDR3 residues: CASNRGRNTEAFF. CDR3 nucleotides: TGTGCCAGCAACAGGGGTCGGAACACTGAAGCTTTCTTT.

The chain carries TRBV6-5 and TRBJ1-4; TRBD1 matches 9 bases. The V and J ends lost 5 bases and 8 bases, in that order; junction bases with no gene match: 6. CDR3 length equals 14 residues. Germline CDR1 is MNHEY and CDR2 is SVGAGI. The CDR3 DNA is TGTGCCAGCAGTCCGGGACAGGGACGAGAAAAACTGTTTTTT. It translates to CASSPGQGREKLFF.

Regarding this clone: Since a much larger clone is just one base distant, this may be a read error. The sample contains more than one DNA sequence encoding this CDR3. This rearrangement joins TRBV6-1 to TRBJ2-4; D ambiguous. With 6 bases removed from V and 1 base from J, the gap between germline ends came to 10 bases. CDR1 and CDR2 from the germline V gene are MNHNS and SASEGT. The CDR3 loop spans 14 amino acids. The CDR3 loop reads CASRPGPAKNIQYF. DNA of the CDR3: TGTGCCAGCAGGCCAGGACCTGCCAAAAACATTCAGTACTTC.

This clone appeared once. J is TRBJ2-3 and V is TRBV29-1, with 13 bases fitting TRBD2. The CDR3 consists of 18 residues. V dropped 5 bases and J dropped 4; count of bases not matched to a gene: 15. Germline-derived CDR1 and CDR2 are SQVTM and ANQGSEA. CDR3 region: CSVQGLAGEGFSADTQYF. The CDR3 nucleotides are TGCAGCGTTCAAGGACTAGCGGGAGAAGGGTTTAGCGCAGATACGCAGTATTTT.

With regard to this clone: A far larger clone is one base from this, pointing to a likely read error. Different DNA sequences within this sample yield the same CDR3. Written as DNA, the CDR3 is TGTGCCAGCAGCTTAGTTGGTCAGCCCCAGCATTTT. Translating gives CASSLVGQPQHF. The chain couples TRBV7-8 to TRBJ1-5; no clear D gene. V was clipped by 1 base and J by 6 bases, with 4 bases between them. Germline-derived CDR1 and CDR2 are SGHVS and FQNEAQ. CDR3 length equals 12 residues.

The rearrangement joins TRBV29-1 to TRBJ2-3; D might be TRBD1 or TRBD2, each matching 5 bases. The CDR3 length is 12 residues. V lost 4 bases and J 10 bases, leaving 15 bases between the germline ends. Germline CDR1 SQVTM, CDR2 ANQGSEA. CDR3 DNA sequence: TGCAGCGTTGCCCGTGGGACCCCTCCGCAGTATTTT. Translated: CSVARGTPPQYF.

The chain employs TRBV4-3 and TRBJ2-1; D might be TRBD1 (6 bases). The ends were cut back, 1 base at V and 2 bases at J, with 9 bases in the middle. The CDR3 totals 15 residues. Germline CDR1 LGHNA, CDR2 YSLEER. The CDR3 DNA is TGCGCCAGCAGCCAAGGGGCAGGGGCCTACAATGAGCAGTTCTTC. Translating it yields CASSQGAGAYNEQFF.

This clone occurred a few times. The V and J genes are TRBV28 and TRBJ1-1; possibly TRBD1 for D (6 bases). CDR3 length equals 13 residues. CDR1 is MDHEN and CDR2 is SYDVKM in the germline V gene. The V end lost 4 bases, the J end lost 4 bases, and 10 bases lay between the germline ends. CDR3 residues: CASSWPGATEAFF. CDR3 DNA: TGTGCCAGCAGTTGGCCGGGGGCCACTGAAGCTTTCTTT.

A note on this clone: A far larger clone is a single base away, which makes a read error likely. The chain carries TRBV30 and TRBJ1-2; weak D call: TRBD1 (5 bases). In germline, CDR1 is GTSNPN, CDR2 SVGIG (reference sequence). Trimming stripped 4 bases from V and 3 bases from J, with 12 bases between. The CDR3 sequence is 13 residues long. The CDR3 reads CAWTGTTDYGYTF. CDR3 bases: TGTGCCTGGACAGGGACCACTGACTATGGCTACACCTTC.

The chain carries TRBV28 and TRBJ1-4; no clear D gene. The V gene's germline CDR1 is MDHEN and CDR2 SYDVKM. The CDR3 spans 14 residues. The V and J ends lost 4 bases and 5 bases respectively, with 11 bases between them. The CDR3 is CASSWGRLNEKLFF. CDR3 sequence (DNA): TGTGCCAGCAGTTGGGGTCGGTTGAATGAAAAACTGTTTTTT.

The chain is built from TRBV7-2 and TRBJ1-1; D call uncertain. The germline V gene has CDR1 SGHTA and CDR2 FQGNSA. V lost 1 base and J lost 0, with 3 bases in between. The CDR3 runs to 13 residues. For the CDR3, the DNA is TGTGCCAGCAGCTTAGTCTTGAACACTGAAGCTTTCTTT. Translated, it gives CASSLVLNTEAFF.